This entry lists 13 T cell receptor beta chains sequenced from one sample in a study of T cells in Graves' hyperthyroidism and ophthalmopathy. Regions amplified from RNA transcripts were the TCR beta CDR3 regions. RT-PCR in the first round (using the HTBI primer set) targeted the TCR CDR3. One entry per CDR3 protein results from TCRdb running MiXCR on the multiplex PCR reads. The sample gives tens of thousands of distinct CDR3 sequences, roughly 50% of which show up once; roughly 32% is in the top ten. Sequencing used peripheral blood or thyroid tissue (not recorded which). The receptor set was obtained from a woman between 50 and 59 years old with Graves' hyperthyroidism.

This clonotype has a handful of counts. This chain links TRBV3-1 with TRBJ2-3; D call uncertain. Germline CDR1 LGHDT, CDR2 YNNKEL (reference sequence). The length of the CDR3 is 12 residues. The germline V and J ends were trimmed by 4 bases and 6 bases, with 8 bases remaining between them. This chain's CDR3 is CASSLSRDTQYF. The CDR3 DNA follows: TGTGCCAGCAGCCTAAGCCGGGATACGCAGTATTTT.

This clonotype has at least ten counts. The V call is TRBV29-1, the J call TRBJ2-3; 7 positions agree with TRBD2. Germline CDR1 is SQVTM and CDR2 is ANQGSEA. This CDR3 has 14 amino acids. Trimming took 4 bases from V and 0 from J; bases not matched to a gene: 4. CDR3 coding DNA: TGCAGCGTTGGGAGCGGGAAGAGCACAGATACGCAGTATTTT. Amino acids: CSVGSGKSTDTQYF.

This clonotype was observed many times. This chain links TRBV14 with TRBJ1-2; a possible D gene is TRBD1 (6 bases). Deletions cut 1 base from V and 4 bases from J, with 10 bases between. The CDR3 runs 14 residues. The germline CDR1 and CDR2 sequences are SGHDN and FVKESK. The CDR3 sequence: CASSQGRGSYGYTF. The DNA of the CDR3 is TGTGCCAGCAGCCAAGGCAGGGGATCCTATGGCTACACCTTC. Variable domain in full (rest from reference TRBV14 and TRBJ1-2): EAGVTQFPSHSVIEKGQTVTLRCDPISGHDNLYWYRRVMGKEIKFLLHFVKESKQDESGMPNNRFLAERTGGTYSTLKVQPAELEDSGVYFCASSQGRGSYGYTFGSGTRLTVV.

This chain links TRBV20-1 with TRBJ1-4; D uncertain. The CDR3 has 16 amino acids. V gave up 2 bases and J gave up 0 bases, with 13 bases separating them. Germline V gene lookup returns CDR1 DFQATT and CDR2 SNEGSKA (reference sequence). Here the CDR3 DNA reads TGCAGTGCTAGAAGCGGGAGCTCCTCAACTAATGAAAAACTGTTTTTT. It specifies CSARSGSSSTNEKLFF.

This clonotype was seen more than once but under ten times. The rearrangement uses TRBV20-1 and TRBJ1-1, with TRBD1 matching over 12 bases. CDR3 length equals 14 residues. J was trimmed by 8 bases and V by 8 bases; bases with no gene match: 12. CDR1 and CDR2 from the germline V gene are DFQATT and SNEGSKA (reference sequence). CDR3: CSSKGGQGALEAFF. The DNA for the CDR3 is TGCAGTTCGAAGGGGGGACAGGGGGCACTAGAAGCTTTCTTT.

The chain links TRBV5-4 to TRBJ1-2, with 9 bases that match TRBD1. CDR3 length: 12 amino acids. Unmatched junction bases numbered 8, after V lost 4 bases and J lost 13 bases. Germline CDR1 is SGHNT and CDR2 is YYREEE (reference sequence). CDR3 sequence (DNA): TGTGCCAGCAGCCTAGGACAGGGGATATTCACCTTC. Encoded protein: CASSLGQGIFTF. Together with reference TRBV5-4 and TRBJ1-2, the CDR3 gives the full variable domain: ETGVTQSPTHLIKTRGQQVTLRCSSQSGHNTVSWYQQALGQGPQFIFQYYREEENGRGNFPPRFSGLQFPNYSSELNVNALELDDSALYLCASSLGQGIFTFGSGTRLTVV.

This CDR3 is CASSIAGGIYEQYF. DNA for the CDR3: TGTGCCAGCAGCATAGCGGGAGGGATATACGAGCAGTACTTC. The V call is TRBV7-3, the J call TRBJ2-7; 11 nucleotides line up with TRBD2. V was pared by 5 bases and J by 4 bases, with 4 bases of the junction left unmatched. This CDR3 is built from 14 residues. The germline CDR1 and CDR2 sequences are SGHTA and FQGTGA.

By proportion, this clonotype is medium-sized. V usage is TRBV10-3 and J usage is TRBJ1-5, with TRBD1 as a possible D gene (6 bases). Trimming removed 6 bases from V and 9 bases from J, with 18 bases in between. In germline, CDR1 is ENHRY, CDR2 SYGVKD. The CDR3 has 14 amino acids. DNA of the CDR3: TGTGCCATCAGCCCTGGGGGCGGAGCTGGGCCCCAGCATTTT. As protein: CAISPGGGAGPQHF.

A word on this clonotype: A junction end diverges from the germline sequence, so it may reflect a read error. The chain has TRBV10-2 and TRBJ1-2; no clear D. The CDR3 consists of 12 residues. Germline V CDR1 and CDR2: WSHSY, SAAADI. The CDR3 DNA follows: TGTGCCAGCAGCAGCCCCTGGGAGCTCTACACCTTC. Encoded protein: CASSSPWELYTF.

As concerns this clonotype: A junction end diverges from the germline sequence, so it may reflect a read error. The rearrangement uses TRBV24-1 and TRBJ1-3; no firm D call. The CDR3 totals 13 residues. Germline V gene lookup returns CDR1 KGHDR and CDR2 SFDVKD. CDR3 nucleotide sequence: TGTGCCACCAGTGGGTCGGATGGAAACACCATACATTTC. It is translated as CATSGSDGNTIHF.

This clonotype occurred many times. The rearrangement joins TRBV9 to TRBJ2-5; 9 nucleotides align to TRBD1. The length of the CDR3 is 15 residues. Germline-derived CDR1 and CDR2 are SGDLS and YYNGEE. Germline trimming cut 3 bases from V and 5 bases from J; bases unmatched to any gene: 8. CDR3 DNA: TGTGCCAGCAGCGCCTCGACAGGGGGGGCTGAGACCCAGTACTTC. It codes for CASSASTGGAETQYF.

This clonotype came up many times. The genes are TRBV3-1 and TRBJ1-2; D gene unclear. V was trimmed by 6 bases and J by 8 bases, leaving 10 bases between them. CDR1 LGHDT and CDR2 YNNKEL come from the germline V gene (reference sequence). This CDR3 has 11 residues. The CDR3 sequence: CASRDLLGYTF. DNA for the CDR3: TGTGCCAGCAGGGACCTTCTGGGCTACACCTTC.

The rearrangement uses TRBV20-1 and TRBJ2-4; 13 bases agree with TRBD2. V lost 6 bases, J lost 4 bases, and 9 bases stayed unmatched. The germline CDR1 and CDR2 sequences are DFQATT and SNEGSKA (reference sequence). CDR3 length equals 16 residues. This CDR3 is CSAQSTSGRPKNIQYF. The CDR3 coding sequence is TGCAGTGCCCAATCGACTAGCGGGAGGCCTAAAAACATTCAGTACTTC.